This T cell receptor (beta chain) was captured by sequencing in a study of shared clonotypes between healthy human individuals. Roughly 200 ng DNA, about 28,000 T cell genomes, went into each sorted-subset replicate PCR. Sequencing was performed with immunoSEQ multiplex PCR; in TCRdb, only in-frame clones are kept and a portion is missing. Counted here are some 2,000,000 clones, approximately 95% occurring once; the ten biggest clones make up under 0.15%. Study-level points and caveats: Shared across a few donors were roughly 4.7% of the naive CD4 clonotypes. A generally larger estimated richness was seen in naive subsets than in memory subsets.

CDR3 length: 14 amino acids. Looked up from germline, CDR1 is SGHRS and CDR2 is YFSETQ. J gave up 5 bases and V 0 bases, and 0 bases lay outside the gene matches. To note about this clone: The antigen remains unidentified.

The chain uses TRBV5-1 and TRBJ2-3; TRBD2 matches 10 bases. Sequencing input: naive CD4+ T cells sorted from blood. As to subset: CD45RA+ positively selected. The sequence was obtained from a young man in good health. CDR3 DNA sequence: TGCGCCAGCAGCTTGGGGACTAGCGGAGATACGCAGTATTTT. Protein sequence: CASSLGTSGDTQYF.